Shown below are 6 T cell receptor beta chains from a single sample sequenced in a study of T cells after yellow fever vaccination. TCRdb re-called the 5' RACE reads with MiXCR, one entry per CDR3 protein. Of around 550,000 distinct CDR3 sequences listed, about 19% are singletons. This material consisted of PBMCs, taken 15 days after the yellow fever booster vaccination. The receptors originated from a man between 25 and 39 years old who received the YFV17D yellow fever vaccine.

The genes are TRBV6-2 or TRBV6-3 and TRBJ2-1; D ambiguous. Germline CDR1 and CDR2: MNHEY and SVGEGT. The CDR3 consists of 17 residues. Trimming pared 5 bases from V and 5 bases from J, leaving 22 bases between. Here the CDR3 reads CASSQTSTKPLDNEQFF. CDR3 in DNA: TGTGCCAGCAGTCAGACTTCCACGAAACCGCTTGACAATGAGCAGTTCTTC.

The sample holds a few counts of this clonotype. The rearrangement joins TRBV25-1 to TRBJ2-5; 7 positions agree with TRBD1. V shed 3 bases and J 5 bases; nucleotides not matched to a gene: 9. This CDR3 is 15 amino acids long. Germline CDR1 MGHDK, CDR2 SYGVNS. CDR3: CASSDSATGSETQYF. The CDR3 bases are TGTGCCAGCAGTGATTCTGCGACAGGGTCGGAGACCCAGTACTTC.

J is TRBJ2-3 and V is TRBV11-3; the D gene is possibly TRBD2 (6 bases). Germline CDR1 reads SGHNT; CDR2 reads YENEEA. V lost 5 bases to trimming and J lost 1 base, with 10 bases between them. This CDR3 has 14 residues. The CDR3 bases are TGTGCCAGCAGCCGGGGGAGAGGCACAGATACGCAGTATTTT. Its protein product is CASSRGRGTDTQYF.

This clonotype turned up a few times. The chain uses TRBV6-2 or TRBV6-3 and TRBJ2-7, with TRBD2 identical over 8 bases. Germline CDR1 is MNHEY and CDR2 is SVGEGT. V lost 2 bases, J lost 0 bases, and 3 bases stayed unmatched. The CDR3 is 15 residues long. CDR3 residues: CASSYGTRASYEQYF. CDR3 DNA: TGTGCCAGCAGTTACGGGACTAGGGCCTCCTACGAGCAGTACTTC.

This chain joins TRBV15 and TRBJ2-5; the D gene is possibly TRBD2 (6 bases). This CDR3 has 14 residues. Germline V gene data show CDR1 as LNHNV and CDR2 as YYDKDF (reference sequence). V was cut by 8 bases and J by 5 bases, with 18 bases left in between. In DNA, the CDR3 is TGTGCCACCGAATTTTCGGGAGAATGGGAGACCCAGTACTTC. Residues: CATEFSGEWETQYF.

This clonotype was detected only a few times. The gene calls are TRBV6-2 or TRBV6-3 and TRBJ2-7, with unresolved D. CDR3 size: 11 residues. The germline V gene has CDR1 MNHEY and CDR2 SVGEGT. Trimming cost V 4 bases and J 9 bases, with 10 bases left between them. CDR3 DNA sequence: TGTGCCAGCAGTTCCCAATGGGTGCAGTACTTC. It specifies CASSSQWVQYF.